One T cell receptor beta chain is described in this entry. Its antigen is not known. Trimming stripped 10 bases from V and 4 bases from J, with 22 bases between. This CDR3 contains 15 residues. The germline gives CDR1 SGHTA, CDR2 FQGNSA. The data were taken from a study of cytomegalovirus exposure and HLA in healthy donors. Overall study findings and caveats: Later on, a genetic analysis was performed. It linked a missense variant in DCLRE1C with V- and J-gene trimming of TCR beta. A few CMV-associated chains proved CMV antigen-specific in vitro.

Use of 60 Vbeta and 13 Jbeta primers characterized the PCR. In the original analysis: A later analysis counted 65 million to 95 million unique TCR beta chains, about 11 million shared. Assay used: immunoSEQ multiplex PCR; TCRdb lists only in-frame clones, some missing. D and trimming were read from the DNA, whereas the V and J calls and clone size are those reported in that table. The profile shows 80,000 to 90,000 clones, roughly 76% of them singletons. Sequencing used PBMCs. J is TRBJ2-5 and V is TRBV7-2, with a tentative D call TRBD2 (6 bases). This receptor was obtained from a woman in her 30s in good health and CMV-seronegative. The CDR3 DNA follows: TGTGCCACGGACGGCGGGGCCCCGGCCCGAGAGACCCAGTACTTC. It translates to CATDGGAPARETQYF.